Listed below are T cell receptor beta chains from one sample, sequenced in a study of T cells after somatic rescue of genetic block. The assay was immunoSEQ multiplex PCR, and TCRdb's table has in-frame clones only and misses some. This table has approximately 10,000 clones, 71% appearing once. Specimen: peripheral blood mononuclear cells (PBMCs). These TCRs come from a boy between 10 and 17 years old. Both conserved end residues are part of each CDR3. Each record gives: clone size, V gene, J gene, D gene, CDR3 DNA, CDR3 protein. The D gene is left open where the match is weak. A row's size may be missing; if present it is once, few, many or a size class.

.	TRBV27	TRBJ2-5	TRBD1	TGTGCCAGCAGTCCCCACCGCGGTCGGGACAGGGGAGGGGAGACCCAGTACTTC	CASSPHRGRDRGGETQYF
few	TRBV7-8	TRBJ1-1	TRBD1	TGTGCCAGCAGCTTATACAGGGGAAACACTGAAGCTTTCTTT	CASSLYRGNTEAFF
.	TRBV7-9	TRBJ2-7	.	TGTGCCAGCAGCTTAGGAACCTTTTACGAGCAGTACTTC	CASSLGTFYEQYF
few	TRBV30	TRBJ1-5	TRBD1	TGTGCCTGGAGTACACCGACAGGGAACCAGCCCCAGCATTTT	CAWSTPTGNQPQHF
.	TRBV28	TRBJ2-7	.	TGTGCCAGCAGTTTACTCTGGGAGCAGTACTTC	CASSLLWEQYF
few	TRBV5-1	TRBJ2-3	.	TGCGCCAGCAGCTTGTTGATAATGAGGGCAGATACGCAGTATTTT	CASSLLIMRADTQYF
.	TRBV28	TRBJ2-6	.	TGTGCCAGCAGTTTATGGGGGTTTGGGGCCAACGTCCTGACTTTC	CASSLWGFGANVLTF
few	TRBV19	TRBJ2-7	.	TGTGCCACCTCCCAGCAGCTGAGCTCCTACGAGCAGTACTTC	CATSQQLSSYEQYF
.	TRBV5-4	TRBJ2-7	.	TGTGCCAGCGGCCTGGGGGGGCCCTACGAGCAGTACTTC	CASGLGGPYEQYF
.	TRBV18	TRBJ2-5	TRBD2	TGTGCCAGCTCACCAACTAGCGGGAGAGGAGGAGAGACCCAGTACTTC	CASSPTSGRGGETQYF
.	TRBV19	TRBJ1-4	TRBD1	TGTGCCAGTAGTTCGGGACAGTTTAATGAAAAACTGTTTTTT	CASSSGQFNEKLFF
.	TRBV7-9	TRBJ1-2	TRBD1	TGTGCCAGCAGCTTAGGACAGGGGGCTGACTATGGCTACACCTTC	CASSLGQGADYGYTF
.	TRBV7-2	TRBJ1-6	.	TGTGCCAGCAGCCTCAGGGTTGATTCACCCCTCCACTTT	CASSLRVDSPLHF
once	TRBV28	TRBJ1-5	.	TGTGCCAGCAGTTTCCTATGGGGTAGCAATCAGCCCCAGCATTTT	CASSFLWGSNQPQHF
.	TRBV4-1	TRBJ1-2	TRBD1	TGCGCCAGCAGCCCAGAACTCGGGACAGCGGGATATGGCTACACCTTC	CASSPELGTAGYGYTF
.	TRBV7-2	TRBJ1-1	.	TGTGCCAGCAGCACCCAGACGTACACTGAAGCTTTCTTT	CASSTQTYTEAFF
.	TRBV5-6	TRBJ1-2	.	TGTGCCAGCAGCTTAATGGGGGCACGGACTAACTATGGCTACACCTTC	CASSLMGARTNYGYTF
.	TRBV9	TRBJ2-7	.	TGTGCCAGCAGCACGGTATCGGCGGACGAGCAGTACTTC	CASSTVSADEQYF
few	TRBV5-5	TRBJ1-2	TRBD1	TGTGCCAGCAGCTTTAAGGCGGACAGGGCAGTCGACTATGGCTACACCTTC	CASSFKADRAVDYGYTF
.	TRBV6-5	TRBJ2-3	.	TGTGCCAGCAGTTACGGGGGCACAGATACGCAGTATTTT	CASSYGGTDTQYF
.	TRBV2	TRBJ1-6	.	TGTGCCAGCAGTGAATGGGGGCAGGTCTATAATTCACCCCTCCACTTT	CASSEWGQVYNSPLHF
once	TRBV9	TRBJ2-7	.	TGTGCCAGCAGCCCTCCTGGGGCACACGAGCAGTACTTC	CASSPPGAHEQYF
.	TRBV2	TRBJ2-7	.	TGTGCCAGTGTTCGGGCTCTAAGGTGGGAGCAGTACTTC	CASVRALRWEQYF
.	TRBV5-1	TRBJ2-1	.	TGCGCCAGCAGCGTGACAAATAAGCAGTTCTTC	CASSVTNKQFF
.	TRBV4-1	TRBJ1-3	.	TGCGCCAGCAGCCATGGCCTAACTGGAAACACCATATATTTT	CASSHGLTGNTIYF
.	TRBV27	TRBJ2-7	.	TGTGCCAGCAGCACCCGACAGGCTAGCTCCTACGAGCAGTACTTC	CASSTRQASSYEQYF
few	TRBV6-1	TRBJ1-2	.	TGTGCCAGCAGTGGCCCTGGGGCGGGATACTATGGCTACACCTTC	CASSGPGAGYYGYTF
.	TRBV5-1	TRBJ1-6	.	TGCGCCAGCAGCTTCGGCAAGAGCTCCTATAATTCACCCCTCCACTTT	CASSFGKSSYNSPLHF
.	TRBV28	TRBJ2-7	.	TGTGCCAGCGAGAGAGCGACAAGCTCCTACGAGCAGTACTTC	CASERATSSYEQYF
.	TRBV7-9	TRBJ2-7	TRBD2	TGTGCCAGCAGCGGAATGGGCGGGGGGGACTACGAGCAGTACTTC	CASSGMGGGDYEQYF
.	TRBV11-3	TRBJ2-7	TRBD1	TGTGCCAGTTTCCGGGACAGGGTCTCCTACGAGCAGTACTTC	CASFRDRVSYEQYF
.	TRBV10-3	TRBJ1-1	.	TGTGCCATCAGTGAGGGTGGGACTGAAGCTTTCTTT	CAISEGGTEAFF
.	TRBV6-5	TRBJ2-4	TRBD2	TGTGCCAGCAGTCCTAGCGGGAGCTTCAAAAACATTCAGTACTTC	CASSPSGSFKNIQYF